These T cell receptor beta chains were read from a single sample in a study of cytomegalovirus exposure and HLA in healthy donors. TCRdb's table, derived via immunoSEQ multiplex PCR, lists solely in-frame clones and lacks some. Of some 120,000 clones listed, around four fifths are singletons. Sequenced sample: PBMCs. All receptors derive from a male donor in good health and CMV-seropositive. CDR3s include the opening cysteine and the closing phenylalanine or tryptophan. Fields, in order: CDR3 length, V gene, J gene, CDR3 protein.

14	TRBV5-6	TRBJ1-5	CASSLGQEGGPQHF
15	TRBV7-9	TRBJ2-7	CASSLVDRVSYEQYF
14	TRBV7-2	TRBJ1-2	CASSSQGQGYGYTF
13	TRBV11-2	TRBJ1-1	CASSLGRVGEAFF
16	TRBV5-6	TRBJ2-5	CASSLPLEGRAGTQYF
16	TRBV15	TRBJ1-2	CATSPSWTELNYGYTF
15	TRBV6-5	TRBJ2-3	CASSYSAFLTDTQYF
12	TRBV10-1	TRBJ1-2	CASSWQGYGYTF
16	TRBV7-2	TRBJ2-1	CASSPLTSGPYNEQFF
16	TRBV4-2	TRBJ1-4	CASSQYGTGRGEKLFF
16	TRBV19	TRBJ2-1	CASSMGLAETYNEQFF
13	TRBV30	TRBJ1-5	CAWSRDRGQPQHF
14	TRBV7-9	TRBJ1-5	CASSDGVSNQPQHF
14	TRBV5-1	TRBJ1-4	CASRRGTGGEKLFF
14	TRBV19	TRBJ1-2	CASSTLQMLYGYTF
14	TRBV29-1	TRBJ2-1	CSAPGTSVYNEQFF
14	TRBV5-5	TRBJ1-2	CASGKDRGNYGYTF
12	TRBV29-1	TRBJ1-1	CSVDRGLNEAFF
14	TRBV28	TRBJ1-5	CASSSGAGNQPQHF
14	TRBV28	TRBJ2-1	CASIPGGLKNEQFF
15	TRBV27	TRBJ2-3	CASSIAGGRTDTQYF
18	TRBV27	TRBJ2-2	CASSLALDDLTGTGELFF
14	TRBV7-2	TRBJ2-2	CASSLGRNTGELFF
15	TRBV7-2	TRBJ1-4	CASSFQGAANEKLFF
16	TRBV28	TRBJ2-6	CASTGGAWTRANVLTF
15	TRBV6-6	TRBJ1-5	CASSGEVAEYQPQHF
15	TRBV5-6	TRBJ2-2	CASSWTGPNTGELFF
21	TRBV7-4	TRBJ2-7	CASKGQGTREGQSFASYEQYF
15	TRBV28	TRBJ2-7	CASSPRAGMAGEQYF
14	TRBV2	TRBJ1-2	CASNERAGDYGYTF
11	TRBV7-9	TRBJ2-7	CSSSFTYEQYF
18	TRBV4-3	TRBJ2-6	CASSQEGGVHSGANVLTF
13	TRBV5-1	TRBJ1-1	CASSRRGDTEAFF
15	TRBV5-4	TRBJ2-2	CASSLGLENTGELFF
18	TRBV15	TRBJ2-1	CATSRSGTSGNTRSEQFF
17	TRBV5-1	TRBJ2-2	CASSLIRGRANTGELFF
14	TRBV29-1	TRBJ2-7	CSVGTSGSSYEQYF
16	TRBV19	TRBJ2-1	CASSPTSATSYNEQFF
15	TRBV9	TRBJ2-1	CASNLGGQGRGEQFF
16	TRBV19	TRBJ2-2	CASSMRQGAIAGELFF